The source of this TCR beta chain is a study of shared clonotypes between healthy human individuals. Generated by immunoSEQ multiplex PCR, the TCRdb table keeps only in-frame clones and is missing some. The table shows approximately 1,000,000 clones, with about 80% occurring only once. A split of CD4+ cells into CD45RA+ naive and CD45RA-negative memory subsets was performed. General study points: A small donor pool kept down the genetic and exposure-history diversity that was represented. Only blood was sampled; tissue repertoires likely differ.

Trimming left V 5 bases short and J 2 bases short, with 9 bases between. This CDR3 is built from 13 residues. The V gene's germline CDR1 is LNHDA and CDR2 SQIVND (reference sequence). As concerns this clone: As yet, its antigen is unknown.

The source material was memory CD4+ T cells from PBMCs. Subset specified: CD45RA-negative fraction. This receptor was identified in a young man in good health. Some clones in this sample may be carry-over from other donors' samples. The V call is TRBV19, the J call TRBJ1-2, with D unresolved. CDR3 sequence reads: CASSSQQNYGYTF. CDR3 in DNA: TGTGCCAGTAGTTCCCAACAGAACTATGGCTACACCTTC.